A single sample is the source of the 6 T cell receptor beta chains below, sequenced in a study of blood T cell repertoires in COVID-19. Measured with immunoSEQ multiplex PCR; TCRdb has only the in-frame clones, and not every one. This sample has more than 120,000 clones; about 86% occur once, and the top ten carry over 8.5%. Sequencing was performed on peripheral blood. These TCRs come from a woman between 45 and 60 years old with active or convalescent COVID-19.

The V call is TRBV7-9, the J call TRBJ2-1; 8 nucleotides match TRBD2. J gave up 6 bases and V 5 bases, and 12 bases lay outside the gene matches. The CDR3 totals 16 residues. Germline V gene lookup returns CDR1 SEHNR and CDR2 FQNEAQ (reference sequence). The CDR3 DNA is TGTGCCAGCAGCCCTATCCTAGGACTAGCCTTCAATGAGCAGTTCTTC. Translated, it gives CASSPILGLAFNEQFF.

The chain has TRBV11-2 and TRBJ2-4, with 7 positions matching TRBD1. The CDR3 loop spans 15 amino acids. The germline V gene encodes CDR1 SGHAT and CDR2 FQNNGV. J lost 2 bases, V lost 3 bases, and 4 bases had no gene match. DNA for the CDR3: TGTGCCAGCAGCTTGTTACAGGGGACCAAAAACATTCAGTACTTC. Encoded protein: CASSLLQGTKNIQYF. The full variable domain, with the rest looked up from reference TRBV11-2 and TRBJ2-4, is EAGVAQSPRYKIIEKRQSVAFWCNPISGHATLYWYQQILGQGPKLLIQFQNNGVVDDSQLPKDRFSAERLKGVDSTLKIQPAKLEDSAVYLCASSLLQGTKNIQYFGAGTRLSVL.

V is TRBV4-3 and J is TRBJ1-1; TRBD1 matches 7 bases. The CDR3 is 15 amino acids. The V gene end was trimmed by 0 bases and the J gene end by 3 bases; junction bases not matched to a gene: 4. In germline, CDR1 is LGHNA, CDR2 YSLEER. The DNA of the CDR3 is TGCGCCAGCAGCCAAGATGTCAGGGGGGACACTGAAGCTTTCTTT. It codes for CASSQDVRGDTEAFF.

The gene calls are TRBV27 and TRBJ1-6, with a weak D call TRBD1 (5 bases). Germline CDR1 reads MNHEY; CDR2 reads SMNVEV (reference sequence). V was shortened by 3 bases and J by 7 bases, with 7 bases between the two germline ends. This CDR3 is 13 amino acids long. CDR3 loop: CASSFRTNSPLHF. The CDR3 DNA is TGTGCCAGCAGTTTTCGGACAAATTCACCCCTCCACTTT.

This clone was recorded only once. This sequence joins TRBV5-8 and TRBJ2-7; D is uncertain. Trimming removed 4 bases from V and 5 bases from J, with 13 bases in between. This CDR3 is 13 amino acids long. The germline gives CDR1 SGHTS, CDR2 YDEGEE. The CDR3 DNA sequence: TGTGCCAGCAGCCCCATCAACACAGACGAGCAGTACTTC. Translating it yields CASSPINTDEQYF.

This chain links TRBV6-5 with TRBJ1-2; 7 bases are shared with TRBD1. The CDR3 runs to 16 residues. Germline values: CDR1 MNHEY, CDR2 SVGAGI. The V and J ends lost 0 bases and 3 bases, in that order; junction bases with no gene match: 7. In nucleotides, the CDR3 is TGTGCCAGCAGTTACTCCGCAACAGGGGCGGACTATGGCTACACCTTC. It encodes CASSYSATGADYGYTF.